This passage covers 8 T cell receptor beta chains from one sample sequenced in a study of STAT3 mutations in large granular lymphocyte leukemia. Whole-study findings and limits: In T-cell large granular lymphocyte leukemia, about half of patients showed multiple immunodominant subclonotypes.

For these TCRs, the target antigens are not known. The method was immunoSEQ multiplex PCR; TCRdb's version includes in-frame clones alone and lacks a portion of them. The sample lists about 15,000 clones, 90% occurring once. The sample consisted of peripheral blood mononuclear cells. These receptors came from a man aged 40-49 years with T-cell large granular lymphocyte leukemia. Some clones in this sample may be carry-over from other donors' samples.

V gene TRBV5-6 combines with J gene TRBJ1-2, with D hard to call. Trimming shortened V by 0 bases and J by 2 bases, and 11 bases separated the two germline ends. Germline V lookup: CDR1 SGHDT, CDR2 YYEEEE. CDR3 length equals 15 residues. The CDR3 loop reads CASSLAAARNYGYTF. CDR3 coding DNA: TGTGCCAGCAGCTTGGCGGCAGCTCGAAACTATGGCTACACCTTC.

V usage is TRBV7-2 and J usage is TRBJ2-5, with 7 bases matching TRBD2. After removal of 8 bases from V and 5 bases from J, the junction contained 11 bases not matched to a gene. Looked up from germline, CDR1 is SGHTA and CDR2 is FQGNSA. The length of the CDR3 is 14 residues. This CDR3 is CASSREDLEETQYF. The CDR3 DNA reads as TGTGCCAGCTCTCGGGAGGACCTAGAGGAGACCCAGTACTTC.

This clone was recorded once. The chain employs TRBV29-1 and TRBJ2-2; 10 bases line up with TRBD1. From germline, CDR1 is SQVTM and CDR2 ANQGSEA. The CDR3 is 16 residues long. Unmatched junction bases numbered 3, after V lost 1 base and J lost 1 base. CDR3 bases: TGCAGCGTTGAAGGCAGGGACAGGGGGAACACCGGGGAGCTGTTTTTT. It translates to CSVEGRDRGNTGELFF.

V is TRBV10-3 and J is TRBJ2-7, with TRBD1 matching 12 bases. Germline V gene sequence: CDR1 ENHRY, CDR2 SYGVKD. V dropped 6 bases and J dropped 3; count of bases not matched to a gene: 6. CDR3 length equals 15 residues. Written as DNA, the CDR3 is TGTGCCATCAGAGCAGGGACAGGGGGCAGCTACGAGCAGTACTTC. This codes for CAIRAGTGGSYEQYF.

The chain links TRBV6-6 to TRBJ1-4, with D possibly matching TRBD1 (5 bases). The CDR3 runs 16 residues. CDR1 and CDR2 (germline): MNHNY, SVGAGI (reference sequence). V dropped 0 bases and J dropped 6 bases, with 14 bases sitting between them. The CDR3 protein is CASSYSMVRGDEKLFF. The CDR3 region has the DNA TGTGCCAGCAGTTACTCGATGGTACGGGGGGATGAAAAACTGTTTTTT.

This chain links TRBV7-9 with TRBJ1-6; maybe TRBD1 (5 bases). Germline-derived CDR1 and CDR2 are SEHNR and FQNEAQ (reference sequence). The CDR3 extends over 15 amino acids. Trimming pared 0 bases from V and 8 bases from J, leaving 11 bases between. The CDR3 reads CASSLASVRDSPLHF. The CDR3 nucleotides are TGTGCCAGCAGCTTAGCAAGCGTCAGGGATTCACCCCTCCACTTT.

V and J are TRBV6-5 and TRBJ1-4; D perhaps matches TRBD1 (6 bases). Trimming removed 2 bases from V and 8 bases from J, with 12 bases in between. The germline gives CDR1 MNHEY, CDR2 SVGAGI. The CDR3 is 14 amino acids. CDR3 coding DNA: TGTGCCAGCAGTTACCGGACAGTTCCGGAAAAACTGTTTTTT. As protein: CASSYRTVPEKLFF.

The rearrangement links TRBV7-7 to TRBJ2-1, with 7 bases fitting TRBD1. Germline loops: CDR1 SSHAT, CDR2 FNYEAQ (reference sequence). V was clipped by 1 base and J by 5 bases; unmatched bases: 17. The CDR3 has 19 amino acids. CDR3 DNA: TGTGCCAGCAGCTTAGATAAGGGGGCGACGTCCACAAGGCACAATGAGCAGTTCTTC. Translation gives CASSLDKGATSTRHNEQFF. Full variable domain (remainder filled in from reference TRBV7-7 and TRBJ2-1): GAGVSQSPRYKVTKRGQDVTLRCDPISSHATLYWYQQALGQGPEFLTYFNYEAQPDKSGLPSDRFSAERPEGSISTLTIQRTEQRDSAMYRCASSLDKGATSTRHNEQFFGPGTRLTVL.